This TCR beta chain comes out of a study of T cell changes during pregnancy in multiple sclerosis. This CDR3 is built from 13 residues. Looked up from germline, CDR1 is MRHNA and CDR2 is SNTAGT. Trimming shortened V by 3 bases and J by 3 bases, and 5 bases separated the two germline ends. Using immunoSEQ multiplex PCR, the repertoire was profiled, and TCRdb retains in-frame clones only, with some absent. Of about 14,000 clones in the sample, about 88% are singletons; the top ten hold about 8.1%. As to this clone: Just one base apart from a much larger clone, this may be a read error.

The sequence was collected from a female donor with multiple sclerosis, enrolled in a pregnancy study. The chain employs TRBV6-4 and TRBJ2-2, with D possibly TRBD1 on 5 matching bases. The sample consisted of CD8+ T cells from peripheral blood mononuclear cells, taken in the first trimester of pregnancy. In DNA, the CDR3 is TGTGCCAGCAGTGAACAGGACACCGGGGAGCTGTTTTTT. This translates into CASSEQDTGELFF.